A selection of T cell receptor beta chains follows, all from one sample in a study of human CD8 memory T cell subsets. One entry per CDR3 protein, without DNA, is what TCRdb gives after re-calling the 5' RACE reads. Seen in this sample are approximately 12,000 distinct CDR3 sequences; the ten most common clones hold 13% to 15%. What was sequenced was CD8+ T cells from PBMCs. These TCRs come from a human donor in good health. Both conserved end residues are part of each CDR3. The order of the fields is V gene, J gene, clone size, CDR3 protein. Clone sizes are given selectively: once, few, many, or a class where the clone is expanded.

>TRBV11-3|TRBJ1-1|.
CASSLDGGEDTEAFF
>TRBV9|TRBJ2-7|.
CASGDGDSEQYF
>TRBV29-1|TRBJ2-3|.
CSVEWGTDTQYF
>TRBV14|TRBJ2-3|.
CASSQGFGTGGPARTDTQYF
>TRBV7-9|TRBJ2-7|.
CASSPTSGGSYEQYF
>TRBV7-9|TRBJ1-1|.
CASSIGGAGGTEAFF
>TRBV28|TRBJ2-7|.
CASSSATGSYEQYF
>TRBV6-2/TRBV6-3|TRBJ2-1|.
CASSYSTSGSSYNEQFF
>TRBV6-6|TRBJ2-1|.
CASSYSRERGYNEQFF
>TRBV7-9|TRBJ2-1|.
CASSLALPAYNEQFF
>TRBV27|TRBJ2-2|.
CASSLSGLGTGELFF
>TRBV28|TRBJ1-5|medium-sized
CASSLSGNQPQHF
>TRBV5-6|TRBJ2-5|.
CASSLEQAIRTQYF
>TRBV20-1|TRBJ2-7|.
CSARRQGETYEQYF
>TRBV11-1|TRBJ2-1|.
CASSFTQGGPYNEQFF
>TRBV7-2|TRBJ1-2|.
CASSLLVGTGDGYTF
>TRBV10-3|TRBJ1-4|medium-sized
CAISEEGRGEKLFF
>TRBV10-2|TRBJ2-5|.
CASSEAGGPETQYF